This T cell receptor (beta chain) was observed in a study of blood T cells in healthy people across ages. Findings and caveats of the study: Measured against age, TCR beta diversity per million T cells decreased in a roughly linear manner.

A second PCR, run for about 7 to 11 cycles, used a sample-barcoded 5' primer plus a J-beta primer mix. TCRdb passed the 5' RACE reads through MiXCR, listing each CDR3 protein once. The profile shows 600,000 to 850,000 distinct CDR3 sequences, 40% to 45% of them singletons. The ends were cut back, 4 bases at V and 0 bases at J, with 11 bases in the middle. This CDR3 region has 15 residues. CDR1 SGHRS and CDR2 YFSETQ come from the germline V gene. This clonotype has at least ten counts. Antigen: not known. The sample consisted of blood. The gene calls are TRBV5-1 and TRBJ2-1; D is possibly TRBD1 (6 bases). The receptor was isolated from a woman in her sixties or seventies in good health. The CDR3 loop reads CASSDGQFSYNEQFF. The CDR3 region has the DNA TGCGCCAGCAGCGATGGACAGTTCTCCTACAATGAGCAGTTCTTC.